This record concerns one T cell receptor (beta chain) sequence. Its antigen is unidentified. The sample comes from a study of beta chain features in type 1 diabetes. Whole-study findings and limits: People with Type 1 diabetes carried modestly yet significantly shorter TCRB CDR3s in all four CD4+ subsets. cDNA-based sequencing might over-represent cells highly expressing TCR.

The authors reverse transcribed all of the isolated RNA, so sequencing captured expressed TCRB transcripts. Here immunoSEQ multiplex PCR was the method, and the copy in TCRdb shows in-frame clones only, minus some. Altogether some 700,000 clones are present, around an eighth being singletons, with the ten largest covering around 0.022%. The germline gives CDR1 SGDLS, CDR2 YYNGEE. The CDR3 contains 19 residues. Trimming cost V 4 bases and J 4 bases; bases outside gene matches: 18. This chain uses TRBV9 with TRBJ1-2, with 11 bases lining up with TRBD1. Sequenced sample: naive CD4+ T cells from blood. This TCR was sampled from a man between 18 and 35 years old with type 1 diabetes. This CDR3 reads CASSLSPGQGAFSIYGYTF. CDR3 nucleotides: TGTGCCAGCAGCCTCAGCCCCGGACAGGGGGCTTTTAGTATCTATGGCTACACCTTC.